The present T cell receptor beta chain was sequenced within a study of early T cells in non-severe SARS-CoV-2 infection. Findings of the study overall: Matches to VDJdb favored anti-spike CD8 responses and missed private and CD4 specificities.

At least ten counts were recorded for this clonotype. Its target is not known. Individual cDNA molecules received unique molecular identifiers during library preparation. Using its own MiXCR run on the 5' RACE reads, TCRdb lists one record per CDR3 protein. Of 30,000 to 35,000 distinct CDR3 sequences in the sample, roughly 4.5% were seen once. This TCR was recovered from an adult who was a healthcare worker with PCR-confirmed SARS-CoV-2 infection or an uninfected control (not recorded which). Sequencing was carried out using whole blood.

This CDR3 is CASSYHRETEAFF. The CDR3 nucleotides read TGTGCCAGCAGCTACCACAGGGAGACTGAAGCTTTCTTT. The V and J genes are TRBV7-9 and TRBJ1-1; D is perhaps TRBD1 (6 bases). Germline V lookup: CDR1 SEHNR, CDR2 FQNEAQ (reference sequence). Trimming took off 4 bases at V and 5 bases at J, with 11 bases between the two ends. CDR3 size: 13 residues.